The present T cell receptor (beta chain) was sequenced within a study of regulatory T cells in long-lasting Graves disease. Investigators prepared the TCR beta libraries by applying iRepertoire HTBI primers and Arm-PCR of CDR3 regions. TCRdb reprocessed the multiplex PCR reads with MiXCR, giving one entry per CDR3 protein. Seen here are some 370,000 distinct CDR3 sequences, approximately 10% observed once, and the top ten hold approximately 17%. This clonotype was seen ten or more times. Trimming removed 3 bases from V and 9 bases from J, with 15 bases in between. Looked up from germline, CDR1 is GTSNPN and CDR2 is SVGIG (reference sequence). The length of the CDR3 is 13 residues. Time point: newly diagnosed GD, antithyroid drugs for less than 3 months. After RNA was extracted from PBMCs, the TCR library was made from it. Another study also made use of these data, one on T cells in Graves' hyperthyroidism and ophthalmopathy.

The chain has TRBV30 and TRBJ1-5; D may be TRBD1 (6 bases). The sequence came from a woman under 30 with Graves disease. The sequencing here drew on peripheral blood mononuclear cells (PBMCs), taken at new diagnosis, from a patient treated with antithyroid drugs. This CDR3 is CAWRMTGYGPQHF. The CDR3 bases are TGTGCCTGGAGGATGACAGGATATGGGCCCCAGCATTTT.